This TCR beta chain originates from a study of shared clonotypes between healthy human individuals. This CDR3 is 18 amino acids long. Germline V gives CDR1 LGHNA, CDR2 YNFKEQ. The data were produced by immunoSEQ multiplex PCR, yet TCRdb's version contains in-frame clones alone and is incomplete. The sample includes 550,000 to 700,000 clones, roughly 72% of them seen just once. This TCR was recovered from a woman aged 25-40 years in good health. What was sequenced was memory CD4+ T cells sorted from blood. Subset reported: CD45RA-negative fraction. The chain links TRBV4-2 to TRBJ2-5; 14 bases map to TRBD2. The DNA end is a closer match to TRBJ2-7, so the J assignment may be wrong. The CDR3 DNA reads as TGTGCCAGCAGCCAAGAAAGGACTAGCGGGAGGAGCTCCTACGAGCAGTACTTC. The encoded protein is CASSQERTSGRSSYEQYF.